These 24 T cell receptor beta chains were sequenced from one sample in a study of shared clonotypes between healthy human individuals (TCRdb year 2020). Library prep was done by the immunoSEQ multiplex PCR assay. In its TCRdb copy, this immuneACCESS table keeps in-frame sequences only and misses some clones. Where compared with another copy, unresolved V genes explain less than half of these, and the others have no known cause. In this sample the table shows over 2 million clones, roughly 94% of which occur a single time. The ten largest clonotypes hold roughly 1% of the sample. For the CD8 naive samples, CD45RO-negative cells were positively selected for CCR7, yielding a CD45RA+CCR7+ population from which TemRA cells were excluded. Material: naive CD8+ T cells sorted from blood. This specimen's cell subset or site label, interpreted: CD45RA+CCR7+. These receptors originate from a man between 18 and 29 years old in good health.

The genes are TRBV5-8 and TRBJ1-6; D is perhaps TRBD1 (5 bases). In germline, CDR1 is SGHTS, CDR2 YDEGEE. Trimming stripped 3 bases from V and 9 bases from J, with 10 bases between. This CDR3 has 13 residues. The CDR3 DNA reads TGTGCCAGCAGCTCCCCCCAGGGTTCACCCCTCCACTTT. Translation gives CASSSPQGSPLHF.

This chain connects TRBV16 to TRBJ1-2; 8 nucleotides match TRBD1. Germline-derived CDR1 and CDR2 are KGHSY and FQNENV. Trimming took 0 bases from V and 8 from J; bases not matched to a gene: 8. CDR3 length equals 15 residues. The CDR3 protein is CASSQSWQGAVGYTF. DNA of the CDR3: TGTGCCAGCAGCCAATCCTGGCAGGGGGCCGTCGGCTACACCTTC.

This chain joins TRBV15 and TRBJ1-5; the D gene is possibly TRBD1 (6 bases). V dropped 1 base and J dropped 2 bases, with 9 bases sitting between them. The CDR3 contains 15 residues. Per germline, CDR1 LNHNV and CDR2 YYDKDF (reference sequence). This chain's CDR3 is CATSRAGAGNQPQHF. CDR3 DNA sequence: TGTGCCACCAGCAGAGCAGGGGCCGGCAATCAGCCCCAGCATTTT.

This clone was recorded once. The chain employs TRBV19 and TRBJ2-1; 10 positions match TRBD2. The V segment lost 7 bases and the J segment 1 base; nucleotides outside the gene matches: 4. The CDR3 runs to 15 residues. From germline, CDR1 is LNHDA and CDR2 SQIVND (reference sequence). The CDR3 loop reads CASNTGLASYNEQFF. Here the CDR3 DNA reads TGTGCCAGTAACACGGGACTAGCGTCCTACAATGAGCAGTTCTTC.

The rearrangement uses TRBV7-2 and TRBJ1-2; 9 bases fit TRBD1. V shed 6 bases, J shed 3 bases, and the junction held 14 bases outside the gene matches. The CDR3 is made up of 17 amino acids. Germline CDR1 reads SGHTA; CDR2 reads FQGNSA. In DNA, the CDR3 is TGTGCCAGCAGGCCGGGGGGGGACAGGGAAGAAGACTATGGCTACACCTTC. As protein: CASRPGGDREEDYGYTF.

The table lists this clone with a few counts. This CDR3 is also generated by other DNA sequences in the sample. V and J are TRBV9 and TRBJ1-1; D remains unclear. The CDR3 consists of 14 residues. CDR1 SGDLS and CDR2 YYNGEE come from the germline V gene. V lost 0 bases to trimming and J lost 1 base, with 7 bases between them. CDR3 DNA sequence: TGTGCCAGCAGCGTAGAGGGAGAGAACACTGAAGCTTTCTTT. This codes for CASSVEGENTEAFF.

As concerns this clone: In the same sample, other DNA sequences code for this CDR3. J is TRBJ2-7 and V is TRBV30; possibly TRBD2 for D (5 bases). From germline, CDR1 is GTSNPN and CDR2 SVGIG (reference sequence). The CDR3 is 12 residues long. V was trimmed by 3 bases and J by 3 bases, leaving 9 bases between them. In DNA, the CDR3 is TGTGCCTGGAGCGGAGAGGGCTACGAGCAGTACTTC. As protein: CAWSGEGYEQYF.

The chain is built from TRBV6-6 and TRBJ1-6; no clear D. The CDR3 runs to 15 residues. V lost 7 bases, J lost 0 bases, and 10 bases lay in between. Germline V CDR1 and CDR2: MNHNY, SVGAGI (reference sequence). The DNA of the CDR3 is TGTGCCAGCAACCCCCTCAGCTCCTATAATTCACCCCTCCACTTT. Its protein product is CASNPLSSYNSPLHF.

The chain links TRBV29-1 to TRBJ1-2; D not resolved. The CDR3 has 11 residues. Germline V gene sequence: CDR1 SQVTM, CDR2 ANQGSEA. Trimming removed 3 bases at V and 4 bases at J, with 6 bases between. The CDR3 reads CSVDDSYGYTF. DNA of the CDR3: TGCAGCGTTGACGACTCCTATGGCTACACCTTC.

J is TRBJ1-1 and V is TRBV6-1; 7 bases line up with TRBD1. The length of the CDR3 is 16 residues. From germline, CDR1 is MNHNS and CDR2 SASEGT. After removal of 4 bases from V and 6 bases from J, the junction contained 14 bases not matched to a gene. CDR3 loop: CASSGMVRTGDAEAFF. The CDR3 DNA follows: TGTGCCAGCAGTGGTATGGTGAGAACAGGGGATGCTGAAGCTTTCTTT.

This clone appeared once. This specimen includes other DNA sequences encoding the same CDR3. The rearrangement joins TRBV5-6 to TRBJ2-7; 14 positions match TRBD2. The CDR3 is made up of 15 amino acids. V was pared by 4 bases and J by 2 bases, with 2 bases of the junction left unmatched. CDR1 and CDR2 (germline): SGHDT, YYEEEE. In DNA form, the CDR3 reads TGTGCCAGCAGCGAGGGACTAGCGGGAGCCTACGAGCAGTACTTC. Residues: CASSEGLAGAYEQYF.

The chain recombines TRBV6-1 with TRBJ2-3; D might be TRBD2 (6 bases). The V end was cut by 3 bases, the J end by 1 base, with 8 bases between. Germline loops: CDR1 MNHNS, CDR2 SASEGT. This CDR3 has 14 amino acids. CDR3 sequence (DNA): TGTGCCAGCAGTGAGTGGAGGGGCACAGATACGCAGTATTTT. This codes for CASSEWRGTDTQYF.

The chain is built from TRBV7-9 and TRBJ2-3; D is possibly TRBD2 (7 bases). CDR1 is SEHNR, CDR2 FQNEAQ, per germline (reference sequence). Trimming cost V 1 base and J 3 bases, with 11 bases left between them. This CDR3 has 15 residues. Here the CDR3 DNA reads TGTGCCAGCAGCTTAGAGGGGGGGCAGACAGATACGCAGTATTTT. It codes for CASSLEGGQTDTQYF.

This chain connects TRBV9 to TRBJ1-2, with D possibly TRBD1 on 5 matching bases. There are 16 residues in the CDR3. V lost 4 bases to trimming and J lost 3 bases, with 19 bases between them. The germline V gene encodes CDR1 SGDLS and CDR2 YYNGEE. CDR3 nucleotide sequence: TGTGCCAGCAGCCAGGGAGGTTGGGGAGTAGACTATGGCTACACCTTC. Encoded protein: CASSQGGWGVDYGYTF.

The CDR3 coding sequence is TGTGCCAGCAGCGCGCCAGTGGGGTCTGGAGACGAGCAGTACTTC. Protein: CASSAPVGSGDEQYF. The rearrangement joins TRBV11-2 to TRBJ2-7; D unclear. CDR1 and CDR2 (germline): SGHAT, FQNNGV. V gave up 5 bases and J gave up 5 bases, with 19 bases separating them. The CDR3 totals 15 residues.

The chain carries TRBV28 and TRBJ2-2; tentatively, D is TRBD1 (6 bases). The V gene's germline CDR1 is MDHEN and CDR2 SYDVKM. V shed 5 bases and J shed 0 bases, with 10 bases lying between them. This CDR3 spans 15 amino acids. The CDR3 region has the DNA TGTGCCAGCAGTCCTTGGACAGCGAACACCGGGGAGCTGTTTTTT. The encoded protein is CASSPWTANTGELFF.

This chain uses TRBV27 with TRBJ1-1, with D possibly being TRBD1 (5 bases). Trimming pared 0 bases from V and 7 bases from J, leaving 15 bases between. The CDR3 has 15 amino acids. The germline V gene has CDR1 MNHEY and CDR2 SMNVEV (reference sequence). DNA of the CDR3: TGTGCCAGCAGTTTATCGCCGGGACGGGAACGTGAAGCTTTCTTT. Amino acid sequence: CASSLSPGREREAFF.

This clone was recorded only once. The J gene is TRBJ2-7, the V gene TRBV11-2, with 10 bases fitting TRBD2. The V gene's germline CDR1 is SGHAT and CDR2 FQNNGV. With V trimmed by 7 bases and J by 5 bases, 20 bases remained unmatched. The CDR3 has 18 amino acids. In DNA form, the CDR3 reads TGTGCCAGCACCCCGGGGGGCAGCGGGAGGGCCGGGATGGACGAGCAGTACTTC. It specifies CASTPGGSGRAGMDEQYF.

The V call is TRBV7-6, the J call TRBJ2-7; weak D call: TRBD2 (6 bases). Trimming removed 3 bases from V and 5 bases from J, with 11 bases in between. CDR1 and CDR2 (germline): SGHVS, FNYEAQ. The CDR3 has 13 residues. CDR3 residues: CASSLGGSHEQYF. The CDR3 nucleotides are TGTGCCAGCAGCTTGGGGGGATCGCACGAGCAGTACTTC. The variable domain in full, with the rest retrieved from reference TRBV7-6 and TRBJ2-7, is GAGVSQSPRYKVTKRGQDVALRCDPISGHVSLYWYRQALGQGPEFLTYFNYEAQQDKSGLPNDRFSAERPEGSISTLTIQRTEQRDSAMYRCASSLGGSHEQYFGPGTRLTVT.

This clone has only one observation. The rearrangement joins TRBV7-3 to TRBJ2-4; D is perhaps TRBD2 (6 bases). Trimming took off 5 bases at V and 7 bases at J, with 18 bases between the two ends. CDR1 and CDR2 (germline): SGHTA, FQGTGA. CDR3 length: 15 residues. CDR3 loop: CASSRTPTGDNIQYF. The CDR3 nucleotides read TGTGCCAGCAGCCGGACCCCGACGGGAGATAACATTCAGTACTTC.

The rearrangement joins TRBV19 to TRBJ2-3, with 10 bases aligning to TRBD2. CDR1 is LNHDA and CDR2 is SQIVND in the germline V gene (reference sequence). V lost 1 base, J lost 3 bases, and 16 bases stayed unmatched. This CDR3 has 20 amino acids. The CDR3 DNA follows: TGTGCCAGTAGTATAGCACTTTCCTTAGAGCGGGAGGGCCATACAGATACGCAGTATTTT. It encodes CASSIALSLEREGHTDTQYF.

The V gene is TRBV30, the J gene TRBJ1-2; D call uncertain. Between the trimmed V and J ends, which lost 3 bases and 6 bases, there was a span of 11 bases. The germline V gene has CDR1 GTSNPN and CDR2 SVGIG (reference sequence). The CDR3 length is 12 residues. The CDR3 here is CAWRGGGNGYTF. The CDR3 DNA reads TGTGCCTGGAGAGGTGGAGGGAATGGCTACACCTTC.

This rearrangement joins TRBV29-1 to TRBJ1-1, with TRBD1 identical over 7 bases. This CDR3 is 13 amino acids long. Trimming took 6 bases from V and 4 from J; bases not matched to a gene: 8. From germline, CDR1 is SQVTM and CDR2 ANQGSEA. CDR3: CSVDRASSTEAFF. Written as DNA, the CDR3 is TGCAGCGTCGACAGGGCGTCGAGCACTGAAGCTTTCTTT.

The chain joins TRBV5-6 to TRBJ2-5, with TRBD2 matching 10 bases. After removal of 4 bases from V and 0 bases from J, the junction contained 9 bases not matched to a gene. The CDR3 covers 17 residues. CDR1 is SGHDT and CDR2 is YYEEEE in the germline V gene. CDR3 in amino acids: CASSPKAGGPYQETQYF. CDR3 in DNA: TGTGCCAGCAGCCCAAAAGCGGGAGGGCCGTACCAAGAGACCCAGTACTTC.